This T cell receptor beta chain was recovered during a study of CXCR3-negative and CXCR3-positive naive CD8 T cells. About the research overall: For each library, about 1.5 +/- 0.3 million TRB reads were obtained, about 135 million in total. Findings and limits, study-wide: Post-cryopreservation CXCR3 expression was partly diminished, and the bulk of assays employed fresh PBMCs.

Concerning this clonotype: Its matching antigen is unknown.

UMI-labeled 5' RACE yielded the TRB cDNA libraries. No DNA is given; TCRdb re-called the 5' RACE reads and lists each CDR3 protein once. The repertoire table contains approximately 37,000 distinct CDR3 sequences. CDR3 length: 14 residues. Germline CDR1 SGHVS, CDR2 FQNEAQ. The gene calls are TRBV7-8 and TRBJ2-5; TCRdb designates TRBD1, a call that cannot be tested without DNA. The sequenced material came from memory CD8+ T cells from blood. The TCR originated in a human donor in good health. Some clones in this sample may be carry-over from other donors' samples. The CDR3 sequence is CASSIGTGVETQYF. Full variable domain (missing parts from reference TRBV7-8 and TRBJ2-5): GAGVSQSPRYKVAKRGQDVALRCDPISGHVSLFWYQQALGQGPEFLTYFQNEAQLDKSGLPSDRFFAERPEGSVSTLKIQRTQQEDSAVYLCASSIGTGVETQYFGPGTRLLVL.